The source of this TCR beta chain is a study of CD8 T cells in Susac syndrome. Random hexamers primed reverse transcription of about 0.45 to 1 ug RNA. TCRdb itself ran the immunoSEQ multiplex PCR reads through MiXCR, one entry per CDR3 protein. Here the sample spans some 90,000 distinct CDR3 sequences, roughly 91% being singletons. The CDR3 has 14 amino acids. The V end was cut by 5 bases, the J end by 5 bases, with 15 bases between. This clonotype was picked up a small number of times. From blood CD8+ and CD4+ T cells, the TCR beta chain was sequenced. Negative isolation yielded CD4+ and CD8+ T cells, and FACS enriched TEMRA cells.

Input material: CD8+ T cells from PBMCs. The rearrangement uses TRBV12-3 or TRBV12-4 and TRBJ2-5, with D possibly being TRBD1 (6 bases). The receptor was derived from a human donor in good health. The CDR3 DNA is TGTGCCAGCAGTCCCGCAGGGGCAGGGGAGACCCAGTACTTC. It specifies CASSPAGAGETQYF.